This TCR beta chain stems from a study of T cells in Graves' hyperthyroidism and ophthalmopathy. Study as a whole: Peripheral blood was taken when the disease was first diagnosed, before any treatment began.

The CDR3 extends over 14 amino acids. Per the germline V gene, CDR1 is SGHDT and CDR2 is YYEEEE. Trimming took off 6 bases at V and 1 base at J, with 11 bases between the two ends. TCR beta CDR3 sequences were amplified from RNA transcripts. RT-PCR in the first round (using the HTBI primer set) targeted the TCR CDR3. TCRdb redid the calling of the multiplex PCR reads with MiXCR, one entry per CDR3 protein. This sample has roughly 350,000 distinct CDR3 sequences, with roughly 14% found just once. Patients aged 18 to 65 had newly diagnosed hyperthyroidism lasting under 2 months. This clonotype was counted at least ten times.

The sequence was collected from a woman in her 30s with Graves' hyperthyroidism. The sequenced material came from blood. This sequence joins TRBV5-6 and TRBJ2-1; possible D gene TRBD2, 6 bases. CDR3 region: CASTWGESYNEQFF. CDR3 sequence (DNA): TGTGCCAGCACCTGGGGGGAGTCCTACAATGAGCAGTTCTTC.